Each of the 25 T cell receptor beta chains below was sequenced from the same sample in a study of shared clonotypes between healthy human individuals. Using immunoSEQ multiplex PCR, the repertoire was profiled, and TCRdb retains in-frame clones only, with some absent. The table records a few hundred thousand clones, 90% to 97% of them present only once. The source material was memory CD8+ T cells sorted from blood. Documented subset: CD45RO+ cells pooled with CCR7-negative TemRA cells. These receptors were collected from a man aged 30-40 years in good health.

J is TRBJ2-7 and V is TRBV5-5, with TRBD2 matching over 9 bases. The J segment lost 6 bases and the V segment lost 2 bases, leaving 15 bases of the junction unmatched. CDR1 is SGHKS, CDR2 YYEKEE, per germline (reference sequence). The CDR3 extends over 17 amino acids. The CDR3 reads CASSLEMALLAGSEQYF. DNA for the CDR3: TGTGCCAGCAGCTTAGAGATGGCGTTACTAGCGGGCTCCGAGCAGTACTTC.

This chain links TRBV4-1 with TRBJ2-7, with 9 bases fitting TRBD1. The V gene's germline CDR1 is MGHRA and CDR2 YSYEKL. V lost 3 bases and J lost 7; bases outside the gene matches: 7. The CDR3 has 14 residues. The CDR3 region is CASSQGTGLGEQYF. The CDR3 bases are TGCGCCAGCAGCCAGGGGACAGGGCTCGGGGAGCAGTACTTC.

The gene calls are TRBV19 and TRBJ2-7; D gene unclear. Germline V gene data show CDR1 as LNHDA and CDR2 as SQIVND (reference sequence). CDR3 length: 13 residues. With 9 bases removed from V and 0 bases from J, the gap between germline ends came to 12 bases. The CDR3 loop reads CARRPYRSYEQYF. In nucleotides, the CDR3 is TGTGCCAGGAGACCCTACCGCTCCTACGAGCAGTACTTC.

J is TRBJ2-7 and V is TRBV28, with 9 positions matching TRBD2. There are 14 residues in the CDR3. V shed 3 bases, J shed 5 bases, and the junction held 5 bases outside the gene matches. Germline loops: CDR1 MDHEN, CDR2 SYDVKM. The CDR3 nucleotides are TGTGCCAGCAGTTTCCTAGCGGGAACCCACGAGCAGTACTTC. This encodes CASSFLAGTHEQYF.

CDR3 amino acids: CASSRTVFSSYNEQFF. DNA for the CDR3: TGTGCCAGCAGTCGGACAGTGTTTAGCTCCTACAATGAGCAGTTCTTC. The chain combines TRBV27 with TRBJ2-1; perhaps TRBD1 as D (6 bases). Between the trimmed V and J ends, which lost 5 bases and 0 bases, there was a span of 14 bases. Germline V lookup: CDR1 MNHEY, CDR2 SMNVEV (reference sequence). This CDR3 is 16 amino acids long.

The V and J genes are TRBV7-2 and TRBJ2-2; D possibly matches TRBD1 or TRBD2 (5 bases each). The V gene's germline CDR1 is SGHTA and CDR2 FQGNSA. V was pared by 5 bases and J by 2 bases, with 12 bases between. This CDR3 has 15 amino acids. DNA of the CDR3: TGTGCCAGCAGCCGGGACGGGCGAAACACCGGGGAGCTGTTTTTT. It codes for CASSRDGRNTGELFF.

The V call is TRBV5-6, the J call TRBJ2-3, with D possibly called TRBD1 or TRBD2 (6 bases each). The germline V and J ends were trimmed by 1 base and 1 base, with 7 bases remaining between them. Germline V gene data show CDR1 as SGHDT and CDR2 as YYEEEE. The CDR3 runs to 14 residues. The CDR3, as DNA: TGTGCCAGCAGCTTGAGGGGGGGCACAGATACGCAGTATTTT. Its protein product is CASSLRGGTDTQYF.

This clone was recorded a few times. This chain's CDR3 is CATSRGERNTEAFF. The CDR3 DNA is TGTGCCACCAGCAGGGGAGAAAGGAACACTGAAGCTTTCTTT. This chain uses TRBV15 with TRBJ1-1; D remains ambiguous. CDR1 is LNHNV and CDR2 is YYDKDF in the germline V gene (reference sequence). This CDR3 contains 14 residues. The V end was cut by 3 bases, the J end by 1 base, with 9 bases between.

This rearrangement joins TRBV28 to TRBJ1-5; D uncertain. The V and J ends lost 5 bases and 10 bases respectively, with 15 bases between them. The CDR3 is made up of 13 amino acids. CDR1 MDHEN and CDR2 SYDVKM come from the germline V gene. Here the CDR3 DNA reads TGTGCCAGCAGTCCCCCGGCGTCAACACCCCAGCATTTT. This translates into CASSPPASTPQHF.

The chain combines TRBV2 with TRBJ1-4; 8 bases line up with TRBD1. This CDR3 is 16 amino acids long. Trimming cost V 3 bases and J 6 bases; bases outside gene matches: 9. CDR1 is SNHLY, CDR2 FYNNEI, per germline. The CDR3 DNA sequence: TGTGCCAGCAGTGAGGCAGGGGGCGCGTCAGATGAAAAACTGTTTTTT. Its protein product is CASSEAGGASDEKLFF.

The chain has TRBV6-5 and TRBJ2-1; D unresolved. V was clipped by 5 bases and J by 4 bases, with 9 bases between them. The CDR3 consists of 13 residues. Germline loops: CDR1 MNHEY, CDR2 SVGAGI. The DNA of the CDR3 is TGTGCCAGCAGTCCGGACCCATACAATGAGCAGTTCTTC. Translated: CASSPDPYNEQFF.

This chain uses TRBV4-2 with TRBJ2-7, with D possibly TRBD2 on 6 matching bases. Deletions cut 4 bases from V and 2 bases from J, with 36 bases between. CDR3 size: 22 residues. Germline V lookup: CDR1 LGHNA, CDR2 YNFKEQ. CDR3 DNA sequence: TGTGCCAGCAGCCTAAACTATGAAGGACTAACCTTTAACCCTCTCTATCCCTACGAGCAGTACTTC. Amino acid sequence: CASSLNYEGLTFNPLYPYEQYF.

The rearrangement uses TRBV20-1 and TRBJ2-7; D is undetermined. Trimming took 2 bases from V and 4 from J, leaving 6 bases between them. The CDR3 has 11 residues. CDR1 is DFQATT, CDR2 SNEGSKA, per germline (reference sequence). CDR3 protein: CSARTQYEQYF. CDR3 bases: TGCAGTGCTAGAACCCAATACGAGCAGTACTTC.

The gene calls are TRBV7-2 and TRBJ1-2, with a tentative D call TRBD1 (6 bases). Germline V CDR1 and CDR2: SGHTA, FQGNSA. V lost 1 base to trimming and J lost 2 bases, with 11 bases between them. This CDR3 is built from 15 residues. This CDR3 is CASSLEVQGNYGYTF. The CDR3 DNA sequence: TGTGCCAGCAGCTTAGAGGTACAGGGAAACTATGGCTACACCTTC.

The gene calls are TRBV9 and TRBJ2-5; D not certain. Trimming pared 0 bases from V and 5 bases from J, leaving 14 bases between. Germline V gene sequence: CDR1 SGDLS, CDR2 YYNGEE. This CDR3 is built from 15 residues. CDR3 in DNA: TGTGCCAGCAGCGTAGCAACTATGGTGAGGGAGACCCAGTACTTC. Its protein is CASSVATMVRETQYF. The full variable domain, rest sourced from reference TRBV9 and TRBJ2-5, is DSGVTQTPKHLITATGQRVTLRCSPRSGDLSVYWYQQSLDQGLQFLIQYYNGEERAKGNILERFSAQQFPDLHSELNLSSLELGDSALYFCASSVATMVRETQYFGPGTRLLVL.

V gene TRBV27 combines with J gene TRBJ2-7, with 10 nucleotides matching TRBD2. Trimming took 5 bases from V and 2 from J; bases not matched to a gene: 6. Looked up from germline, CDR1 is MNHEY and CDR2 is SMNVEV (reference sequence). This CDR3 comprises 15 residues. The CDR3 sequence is CASSITSGTPYEQYF. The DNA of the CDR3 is TGTGCCAGCAGTATCACTAGCGGGACACCCTACGAGCAGTACTTC.

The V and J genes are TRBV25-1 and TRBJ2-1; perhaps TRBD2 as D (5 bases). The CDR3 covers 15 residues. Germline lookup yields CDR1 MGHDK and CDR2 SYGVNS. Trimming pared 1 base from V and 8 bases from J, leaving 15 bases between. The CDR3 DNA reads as TGTGCCAGCAGTGAATTAGCCGGAGGTAGGGATGAGCAGTTCTTC. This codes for CASSELAGGRDEQFF.

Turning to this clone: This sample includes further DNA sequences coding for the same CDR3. The CDR3 sequence: CASSLVLAAYEQYF. DNA of the CDR3: TGCGCCAGCAGCTTGGTCCTAGCGGCCTACGAGCAGTACTTC. The J gene is TRBJ2-7, the V gene TRBV5-1, with TRBD2 identical over 7 bases. Germline V gene data show CDR1 as SGHRS and CDR2 as YFSETQ. Trimming removed 0 bases from V and 2 bases from J; junction bases left unmatched: 2. The CDR3 extends over 14 amino acids.

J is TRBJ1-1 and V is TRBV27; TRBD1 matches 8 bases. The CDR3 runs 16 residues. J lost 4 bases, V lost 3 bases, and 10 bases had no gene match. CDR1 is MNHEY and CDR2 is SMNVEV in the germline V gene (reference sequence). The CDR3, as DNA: TGTGCCAGCAGTTTCATGGCTGGGCAGGGGGCCACTGAAGCTTTCTTT. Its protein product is CASSFMAGQGATEAFF.

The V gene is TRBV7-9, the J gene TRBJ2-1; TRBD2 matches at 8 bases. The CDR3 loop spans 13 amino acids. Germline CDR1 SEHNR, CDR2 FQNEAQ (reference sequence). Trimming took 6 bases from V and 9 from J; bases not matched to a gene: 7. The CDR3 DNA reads TGTGCCAGCAGACAGCGGGAGTCACTTGAGCAGTTCTTC. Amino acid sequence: CASRQRESLEQFF. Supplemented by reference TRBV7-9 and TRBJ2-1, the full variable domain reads DTGVSQNPRHKITKRGQNVTFRCDPISEHNRLYWYRQTLGQGPEFLTYFQNEAQLEKSRLLSDRFSAERPKGSFSTLEIQRTEQGDSAMYLCASRQRESLEQFFGPGTRLTVL.

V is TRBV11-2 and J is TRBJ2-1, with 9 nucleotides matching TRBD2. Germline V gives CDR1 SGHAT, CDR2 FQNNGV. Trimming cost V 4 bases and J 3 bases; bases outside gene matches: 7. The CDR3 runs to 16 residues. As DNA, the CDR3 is TGTGCCAGCAGCTCGCAGACTAGCGGACGCTACAATGAGCAGTTCTTC. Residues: CASSSQTSGRYNEQFF.

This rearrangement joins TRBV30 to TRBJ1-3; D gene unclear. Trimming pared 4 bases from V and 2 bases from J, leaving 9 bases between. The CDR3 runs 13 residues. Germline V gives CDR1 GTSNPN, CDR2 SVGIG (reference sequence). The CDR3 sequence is CAWNRGAGNTIYF. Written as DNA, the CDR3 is TGTGCCTGGAATCGTGGTGCTGGAAACACCATATATTTT.

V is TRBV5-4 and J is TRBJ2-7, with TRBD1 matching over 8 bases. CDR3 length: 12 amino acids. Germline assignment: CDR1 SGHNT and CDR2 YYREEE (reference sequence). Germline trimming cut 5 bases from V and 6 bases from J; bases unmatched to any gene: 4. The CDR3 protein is CASSYQGAEQYF. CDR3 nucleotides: TGTGCCAGCAGTTATCAGGGGGCCGAGCAGTACTTC.

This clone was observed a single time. CDR3 in amino acids: CASSLLAKDYEQYF. CDR3 bases: TGTGCCAGCAGCTTATTAGCAAAAGACTACGAGCAGTACTTC. The chain combines TRBV5-6 with TRBJ2-7; the D is unclear. CDR1 is SGHDT and CDR2 is YYEEEE in the germline V gene. With 2 bases removed from V and 3 bases from J, the gap between germline ends came to 12 bases. This CDR3 has 14 residues.

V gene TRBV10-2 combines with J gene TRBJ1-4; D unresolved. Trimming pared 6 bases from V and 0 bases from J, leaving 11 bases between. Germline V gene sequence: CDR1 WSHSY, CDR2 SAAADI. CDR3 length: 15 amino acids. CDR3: CASRDWGSTNEKLFF. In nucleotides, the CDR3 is TGCGCCAGCAGGGATTGGGGTTCAACTAATGAAAAACTGTTTTTT.